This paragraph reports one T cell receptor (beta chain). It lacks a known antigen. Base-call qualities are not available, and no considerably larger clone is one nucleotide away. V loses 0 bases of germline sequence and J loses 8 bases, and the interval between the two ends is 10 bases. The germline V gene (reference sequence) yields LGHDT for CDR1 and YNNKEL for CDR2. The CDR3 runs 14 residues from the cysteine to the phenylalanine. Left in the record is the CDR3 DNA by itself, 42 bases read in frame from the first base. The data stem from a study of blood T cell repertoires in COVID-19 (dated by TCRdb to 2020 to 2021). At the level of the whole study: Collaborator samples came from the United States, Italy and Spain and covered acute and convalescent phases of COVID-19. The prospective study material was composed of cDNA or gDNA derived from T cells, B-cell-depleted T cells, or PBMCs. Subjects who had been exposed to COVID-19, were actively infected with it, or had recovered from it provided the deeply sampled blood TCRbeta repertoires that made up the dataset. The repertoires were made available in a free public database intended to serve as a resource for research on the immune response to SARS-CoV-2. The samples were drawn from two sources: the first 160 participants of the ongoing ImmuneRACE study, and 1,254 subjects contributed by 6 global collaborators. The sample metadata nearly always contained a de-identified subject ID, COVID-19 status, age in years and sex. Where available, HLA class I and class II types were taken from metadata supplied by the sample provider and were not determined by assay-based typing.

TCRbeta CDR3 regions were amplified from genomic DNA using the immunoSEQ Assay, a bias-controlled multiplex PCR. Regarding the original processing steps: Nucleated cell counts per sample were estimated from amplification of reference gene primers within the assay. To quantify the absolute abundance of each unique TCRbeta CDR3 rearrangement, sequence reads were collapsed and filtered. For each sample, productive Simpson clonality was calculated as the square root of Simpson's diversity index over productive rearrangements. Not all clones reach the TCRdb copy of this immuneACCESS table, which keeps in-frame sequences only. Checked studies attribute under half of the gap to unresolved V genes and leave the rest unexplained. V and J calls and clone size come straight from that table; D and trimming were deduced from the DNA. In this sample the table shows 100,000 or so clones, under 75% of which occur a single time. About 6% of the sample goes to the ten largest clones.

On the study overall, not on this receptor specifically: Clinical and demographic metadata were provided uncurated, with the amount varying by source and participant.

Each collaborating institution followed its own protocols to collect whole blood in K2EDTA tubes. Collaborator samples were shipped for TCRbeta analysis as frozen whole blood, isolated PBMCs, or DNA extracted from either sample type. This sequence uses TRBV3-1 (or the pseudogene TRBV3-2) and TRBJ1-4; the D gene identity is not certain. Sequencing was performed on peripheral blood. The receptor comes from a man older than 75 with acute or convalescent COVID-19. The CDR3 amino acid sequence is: CASSQDGGIEKLFF. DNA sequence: TGTGCCAGCAGCCAAGATGGCGGTATAGAAAAACTGTTTTTT.